This T cell receptor beta chain appears in the sequencing data of a study of long-term antiretroviral therapy in people with HIV. General study findings and limits: Diversity went up after ART and still fell short of transplant donor controls.

For this clone: Its matching antigen is unknown.

Survey level was the resolution at which the v3.0 immunoSEQ assay ran. Some clones are missing from TCRdb's copy, which holds only in-frame ones; the method was immunoSEQ multiplex PCR. The sample shows 35,000 or so clones, 65% to 80% of them seen only once. Treatment for every participant with HIV took place in the United States. The CDR3 has 15 residues. V was shortened by 0 bases and J by 1 base, with 11 bases between the two germline ends. From germline, CDR1 is SQVTM and CDR2 ANQGSEA. Source: unsorted PBMCs, taken 2 years after starting antiretroviral therapy. This sequence was found in a woman in her 50s with HIV. V usage is TRBV29-1 and J usage is TRBJ2-3; D remains ambiguous. Here the CDR3 reads CSVEDRGLGTDTQYF. CDR3 DNA sequence: TGCAGCGTTGAAGATCGTGGGTTAGGCACAGATACGCAGTATTTT.